Below, 26 T cell receptor beta chains from the same sample are listed, as sequenced in a study of shared clonotypes between healthy human individuals. Profiled with immunoSEQ multiplex PCR; TCRdb holds only in-frame clones, not every one. This sample has over 2 million clones, with 92% found just once. Material for sequencing was naive CD4+ T cells from PBMCs. Indicated subset: CD45RA+ positively selected. These receptors originate from a man aged 18 to 30 in good health. Some clones in this sample may be carry-over from other donors' samples.

The chain joins TRBV5-4 to TRBJ2-7; 9 bases align to TRBD2. With V trimmed by 1 base and J by 7 bases, 12 bases remained unmatched. The CDR3 spans 16 residues. The germline V gene has CDR1 SGHNT and CDR2 YYREEE (reference sequence). The CDR3 DNA sequence: TGTGCCAGCAGCTTGTTGCTAGCGGGATCCCTTGATGAGCAGTACTTC. This codes for CASSLLLAGSLDEQYF. The full variable domain, its missing parts supplied by reference TRBV5-4 and TRBJ2-7, is ETGVTQSPTHLIKTRGQQVTLRCSSQSGHNTVSWYQQALGQGPQFIFQYYREEENGRGNFPPRFSGLQFPNYSSELNVNALELDDSALYLCASSLLLAGSLDEQYFGPGTRLTVT.

The rearrangement uses TRBV11-2 and TRBJ2-7; 8 nucleotides agree with TRBD2. Looked up from germline, CDR1 is SGHAT and CDR2 is FQNNGV. This CDR3 is built from 14 residues. The trim removed 5 bases at V and 6 bases at J, leaving 9 bases unmatched. The CDR3 DNA follows: TGTGCCAGCAGCCACCCCCTCGGACTAGCCGAGCAGTACTTC. This translates into CASSHPLGLAEQYF.

A word on this clone: This sample includes further DNA sequences coding for the same CDR3. The chain uses TRBV28 and TRBJ2-1, with unresolved D. CDR3 size: 15 residues. Between the trimmed V and J ends, which lost 5 bases and 0 bases, there was a span of 11 bases. Germline lookup yields CDR1 MDHEN and CDR2 SYDVKM. CDR3 in amino acids: CASSQTGGSYNEQFF. The CDR3 DNA reads as TGTGCCAGCAGTCAGACGGGCGGCTCCTACAATGAGCAGTTCTTC.

The V call is TRBV11-3, the J call TRBJ2-1; no firm D call. This CDR3 comprises 15 residues. Germline CDR1 SGHNT, CDR2 YENEEA. V lost 2 bases to trimming and J lost 0 bases, with 8 bases between them. CDR3 protein: CASSLKGSSYNEQFF. The CDR3 DNA is TGTGCCAGCAGCTTAAAGGGCAGCTCCTACAATGAGCAGTTCTTC.

The chain is built from TRBV28 and TRBJ2-2; 13 bases line up with TRBD2. This CDR3 contains 14 residues. V gave up 6 bases and J gave up 6 bases; unmatched junction bases: 1. Germline V gene sequence: CDR1 MDHEN, CDR2 SYDVKM. CDR3 bases: TGTGCCAGCAGAACTAGCGGGAGGGCCGGGGAGCTGTTTTTT. Translated, it gives CASRTSGRAGELFF. The full variable domain, rest sourced from reference TRBV28 and TRBJ2-2, is DVKVTQSSRYLVKRTGEKVFLECVQDMDHENMFWYRQDPGLGLRLIYFSYDVKMKEKGDIPEGYSVSREKKERFSLILESASTNQTSMYLCASRTSGRAGELFFGEGSRLTVL.

The rearrangement joins TRBV19 to TRBJ2-2; D perhaps matches TRBD2 (6 bases). Germline V gene sequence: CDR1 LNHDA, CDR2 SQIVND (reference sequence). The CDR3 contains 16 residues. The germline V and J ends were trimmed by 2 bases and 0 bases, with 10 bases remaining between them. The CDR3 loop reads CASSIWGEPNTGELFF. The CDR3 nucleotides read TGTGCCAGTAGTATATGGGGGGAACCGAACACCGGGGAGCTGTTTTTT.

The rearrangement links TRBV19 to TRBJ1-1; 11 bases map to TRBD1. Germline V gene lookup returns CDR1 LNHDA and CDR2 SQIVND (reference sequence). The CDR3 covers 16 residues. V lost 5 bases, J lost 4 bases, and 9 bases stayed unmatched. The CDR3 loop is CASSVDRGPLPTEAFF. In DNA form, the CDR3 reads TGTGCCAGTAGTGTGGACAGGGGGCCCCTCCCCACTGAAGCTTTCTTT.

The gene calls are TRBV7-8 and TRBJ1-2, with D maybe TRBD1 (6 bases). Trimming left V 5 bases short and J 4 bases short, with 17 bases between. Germline-derived CDR1 and CDR2 are SGHVS and FQNEAQ. This CDR3 is built from 15 residues. The CDR3 region is CASSRGTPSSYGYTF. The CDR3 nucleotides read TGTGCCAGCAGCCGAGGGACACCTTCTAGCTATGGCTACACCTTC.

As regards this clone: Other DNA sequences in this specimen translate into the identical CDR3. The J gene is TRBJ1-2, the V gene TRBV28; the match to TRBD1 covers 9 bases. From germline, CDR1 is MDHEN and CDR2 SYDVKM. Losses at the gene ends were 5 bases for V and 8 bases for J; bases not matched to a gene: 0. This CDR3 is built from 11 residues. DNA for the CDR3: TGTGCCAGCAGTGACAGGGGGGGCTACACCTTC. Protein sequence: CASSDRGGYTF.

This chain joins TRBV7-2 and TRBJ2-3, with D perhaps TRBD1 (5 bases). CDR1 and CDR2 (germline): SGHTA, FQGNSA. CDR3 length: 18 residues. The V end lost 5 bases, the J end lost 1 base, and 22 bases lay between the germline ends. Here the CDR3 DNA reads TGTGCCAGCAGCCAGCTCCCCCTGGGGCGGTACGGCACAGATACGCAGTATTTT. This gives the protein CASSQLPLGRYGTDTQYF.

V is TRBV7-3 and J is TRBJ1-1; 8 bases fit TRBD1. Germline V lookup: CDR1 SGHTA, CDR2 FQGTGA. Trimming removed 6 bases from V and 6 bases from J; junction bases left unmatched: 6. This CDR3 region has 13 residues. The CDR3 protein is CASSAGGAPEAFF. The DNA for the CDR3 is TGTGCCAGCAGTGCAGGGGGCGCACCTGAAGCTTTCTTT. The whole variable domain, remainder taken from reference TRBV7-3 and TRBJ1-1, is GAGVSQTPSNKVTEKGKYVELRCDPISGHTALYWYRQSLGQGPEFLIYFQGTGAADDSGLPNDRFFAVRPEGSVSTLKIQRTERGDSAVYLCASSAGGAPEAFFGQGTRLTVV.

The chain is built from TRBV5-1 and TRBJ2-7; 10 bases agree with TRBD2. Germline V gene data show CDR1 as SGHRS and CDR2 as YFSETQ. The J segment lost 2 bases and the V segment lost 2 bases, leaving 10 bases of the junction unmatched. CDR3 length equals 17 residues. CDR3 sequence reads: CASSLDRAGGVPYEQYF. CDR3 nucleotide sequence: TGCGCCAGCAGCTTAGACAGAGCGGGAGGGGTCCCCTACGAGCAGTACTTC.

This clone was detected only once. The chain uses TRBV25-1 and TRBJ1-1; possibly TRBD1 for D (6 bases). Germline V gene sequence: CDR1 MGHDK, CDR2 SYGVNS. The V and J ends lost 7 bases and 4 bases respectively, with 19 bases between them. This CDR3 is built from 15 residues. For the CDR3, the DNA is TGTGCCAGCACCCTGGACAGTCCAACTGTCACTGAAGCTTTCTTT. Encoded protein: CASTLDSPTVTEAFF. Full variable domain (missing parts from reference TRBV25-1 and TRBJ1-1): EADIYQTPRYLVIGTGKKITLECSQTMGHDKMYWYQQDPGMELHLIHYSYGVNSTEKGDLSSESTVSRIRTEHFPLTLESARPSHTSQYLCASTLDSPTVTEAFFGQGTRLTVV.

The genes are TRBV9 and TRBJ2-2, with D unresolved. The CDR3 has 14 residues. Germline lookup yields CDR1 SGDLS and CDR2 YYNGEE. The germline V and J ends were trimmed by 1 base and 0 bases, with 4 bases remaining between them. The CDR3 here is CASSVNTNTGELFF. CDR3 in DNA: TGTGCCAGCAGCGTAAACACGAACACCGGGGAGCTGTTTTTT.

This clone was recorded once. This chain joins TRBV30 and TRBJ2-1; 7 bases agree with TRBD2. Germline-derived CDR1 and CDR2 are GTSNPN and SVGIG (reference sequence). There are 13 residues in the CDR3. With 5 bases clipped from V and 3 bases from J, the junction kept 4 bases outside the gene matches. For the CDR3, the DNA is TGTGCCTGGGGGCCTAGCGGCTACAATGAGCAGTTCTTC. It translates to CAWGPSGYNEQFF.

The chain uses TRBV7-7 and TRBJ1-1; D is unresolved. CDR3 size: 13 residues. Germline loops: CDR1 SSHAT, CDR2 FNYEAQ (reference sequence). Trimming removed 3 bases at V and 4 bases at J, with 9 bases between. The CDR3 is CASSFSPGTEAFF. CDR3 coding DNA: TGTGCCAGCAGCTTTTCCCCGGGCACTGAAGCTTTCTTT.

The chain couples TRBV4-2 to TRBJ1-1; 7 bases are shared with TRBD1. Trimming took 1 base from V and 5 from J; bases not matched to a gene: 7. The CDR3 is made up of 15 amino acids. Germline V gene data show CDR1 as LGHNA and CDR2 as YNFKEQ. This CDR3 is CASSQAPPGGTEAFF. CDR3 DNA sequence: TGTGCCAGCAGCCAAGCTCCCCCAGGGGGAACTGAAGCTTTCTTT.

The rearrangement uses TRBV29-1 and TRBJ1-3; maybe TRBD1 (5 bases). The CDR3 is 13 amino acids. The V gene's germline CDR1 is SQVTM and CDR2 ANQGSEA. V lost 7 bases and J lost 2, with 12 bases in between. The CDR3 nucleotides read TGCAGCGCGGGAGGGGTGGCTGGAAACACCATATATTTT. Amino acids: CSAGGVAGNTIYF.

This clone was seen more than once but under ten times. The chain employs TRBV27 and TRBJ1-5; the D gene is possibly TRBD1 (5 bases). The CDR3 has 15 amino acids. Germline values: CDR1 MNHEY, CDR2 SMNVEV (reference sequence). The ends were cut back, 5 bases at V and 2 bases at J, with 13 bases in the middle. CDR3 bases: TGTGCCAGCAGTCCCGTGGGGGGTGGCAATCAGCCCCAGCATTTT. It encodes CASSPVGGGNQPQHF.

The chain carries TRBV6-1 and TRBJ1-1, with D unresolved. CDR1 is MNHNS, CDR2 SASEGT, per germline. The CDR3 is 17 amino acids. V gave up 2 bases and J gave up 6 bases, with 22 bases separating them. In DNA form, the CDR3 reads TGTGCCAGCAGTGAACGGGTGGGCAGCCCCGAGTCCGCTGAAGCTTTCTTT. Its protein is CASSERVGSPESAEAFF.

The chain is built from TRBV7-3 and TRBJ2-1; 8 bases align to TRBD2. The ends lost 3 bases at V and 7 bases at J; junction bases unmatched: 11. Per germline, CDR1 SGHTA and CDR2 FQGTGA. This CDR3 has 16 amino acids. The CDR3 bases are TGTGCCAGCAGCTTGGGGGGGACTAGTAGGTTAAATGAGCAGTTCTTC. Protein sequence: CASSLGGTSRLNEQFF.

This chain uses TRBV9 with TRBJ2-5; D uncertain. Germline loops: CDR1 SGDLS, CDR2 YYNGEE. Trimming left V 4 bases short and J 7 bases short, with 11 bases between. The CDR3 consists of 12 residues. The CDR3 here is CASSTEWGTQYF. In nucleotides, the CDR3 is TGTGCCAGCAGCACAGAGTGGGGGACCCAGTACTTC.

The V gene is TRBV9, the J gene TRBJ1-3; D remains ambiguous. CDR1 and CDR2 (germline): SGDLS, YYNGEE. Trimming pared 0 bases from V and 11 bases from J, leaving 18 bases between. The CDR3 loop spans 15 amino acids. This CDR3 is CASSVGGEGPVAIYF. For the CDR3, the DNA is TGTGCCAGCAGCGTAGGAGGAGAAGGACCTGTGGCCATATATTTT.

The genes are TRBV18 and TRBJ1-5, with 12 bases lining up with TRBD1. Trimming cost V 3 bases and J 0 bases; bases outside gene matches: 6. The CDR3 contains 18 residues. Per the germline V gene, CDR1 is KGHSH and CDR2 is LQKENI. The CDR3: CASSPDPGQGASNQPQHF. The CDR3 region has the DNA TGTGCCAGCTCACCCGACCCGGGACAGGGGGCTAGCAATCAGCCCCAGCATTTT.

The chain has TRBV9 and TRBJ2-2, with 9 bases matching TRBD2. V shed 4 bases and J 0 bases; nucleotides not matched to a gene: 1. In germline, CDR1 is SGDLS, CDR2 YYNGEE. CDR3 length equals 15 residues. The CDR3 protein is CASSQRGANTGELFF. The CDR3 DNA sequence: TGTGCCAGCAGCCAGCGGGGGGCGAACACCGGGGAGCTGTTTTTT.

The chain couples TRBV2 to TRBJ1-4; D call uncertain. Trimming stripped 7 bases from V and 0 bases from J, with 15 bases between. CDR1 and CDR2 (germline): SNHLY, FYNNEI. This CDR3 comprises 16 residues. The CDR3 region is CASKGQNFATNEKLFF. CDR3 DNA: TGTGCCAGCAAGGGTCAGAACTTTGCAACTAATGAAAAACTGTTTTTT. Full variable domain (outside the CDR3, taken from reference TRBV2 and TRBJ1-4): EPEVTQTPSHQVTQMGQEVILRCVPISNHLYFYWYRQILGQKVEFLVSFYNNEISEKSEIFDDQFSVERPDGSNFTLKIRSTKLEDSAMYFCASKGQNFATNEKLFFGSGTQLSVL.